Below, 2 T cell receptor beta chains from the same sample are listed, as sequenced in a study of T-cell memory formation after mild COVID-19 (dated by TCRdb to the early 2020s). Receptor amplification or capture employed 5' RACE. The reads were generated on an Illumina NovaSeq 6000. TCRdb trimmed the raw reads at Q25, called clones with MiXCR and kept productive beta chains. Rows with one shared CDR3 protein collapse into an entry with the most common genes and DNA. In all, the sample holds some 310,000 distinct CDR3 sequences, and 20% to 25% of those were seen once. Clones ranked in the top ten supply roughly 23% of the sample. The sample consisted of PBMCs or a T cell subset sorted from them (not recorded which). The receptors stem from a young man who had mild COVID-19 (a few samples of this study predate the infection). The sample titles of this study are shuffled in the database, so cell type and time point are left out; the donor was told from shared clones.

This chain links TRBV28 with TRBJ2-1; D gene unclear. CDR3 size: 16 residues. Germline lookup yields CDR1 MDHEN and CDR2 SYDVKM. The germline V and J ends were trimmed by 3 bases and 8 bases, with 20 bases remaining between them. CDR3 sequence reads: CASSFSGFVGFDEQFF. The CDR3 nucleotides are TGTGCCAGCAGTTTCAGTGGATTCGTGGGTTTCGATGAGCAGTTCTTC.

V is TRBV20-1 and J is TRBJ2-1; 9 bases line up with TRBD2. This CDR3 comprises 14 residues. CDR1 is DFQATT, CDR2 SNEGSKA, per germline (reference sequence). The trim removed 2 bases at V and 4 bases at J, leaving 3 bases unmatched. The CDR3 DNA reads TGCAGTGCTAGAAGGCTAGCGGGGTACAATGAGCAGTTCTTC. Its translation: CSARRLAGYNEQFF.